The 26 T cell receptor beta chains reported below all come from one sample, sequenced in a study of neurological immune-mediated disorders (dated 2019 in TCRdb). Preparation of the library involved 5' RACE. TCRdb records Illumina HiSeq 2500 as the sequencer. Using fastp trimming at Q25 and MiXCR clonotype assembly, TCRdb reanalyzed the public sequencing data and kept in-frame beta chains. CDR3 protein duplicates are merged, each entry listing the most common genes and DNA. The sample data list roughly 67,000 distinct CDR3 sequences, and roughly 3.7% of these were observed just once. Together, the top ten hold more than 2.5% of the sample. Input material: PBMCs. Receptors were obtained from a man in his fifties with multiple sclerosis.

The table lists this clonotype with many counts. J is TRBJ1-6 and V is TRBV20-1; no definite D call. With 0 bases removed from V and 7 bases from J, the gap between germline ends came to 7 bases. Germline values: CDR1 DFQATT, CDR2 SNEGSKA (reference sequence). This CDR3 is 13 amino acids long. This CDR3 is CSARDTGNSPLHF. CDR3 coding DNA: TGCAGTGCTAGAGATACCGGGAATTCACCCCTCCACTTT.

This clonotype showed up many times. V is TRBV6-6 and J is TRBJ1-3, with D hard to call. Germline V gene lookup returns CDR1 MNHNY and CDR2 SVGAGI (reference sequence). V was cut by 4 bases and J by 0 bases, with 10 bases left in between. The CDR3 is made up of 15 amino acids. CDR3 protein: CASSLGTTSGNTIYF. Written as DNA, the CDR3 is TGTGCCAGCAGTTTGGGCACCACCTCTGGAAACACCATATATTTT.

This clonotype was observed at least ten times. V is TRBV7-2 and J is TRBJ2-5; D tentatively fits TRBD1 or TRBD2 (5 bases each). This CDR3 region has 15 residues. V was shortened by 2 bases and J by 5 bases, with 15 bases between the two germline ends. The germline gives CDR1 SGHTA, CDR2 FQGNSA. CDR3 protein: CASSLTRQFLETQYF. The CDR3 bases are TGTGCCAGCAGCTTAACTAGACAGTTCCTGGAGACCCAGTACTTC.

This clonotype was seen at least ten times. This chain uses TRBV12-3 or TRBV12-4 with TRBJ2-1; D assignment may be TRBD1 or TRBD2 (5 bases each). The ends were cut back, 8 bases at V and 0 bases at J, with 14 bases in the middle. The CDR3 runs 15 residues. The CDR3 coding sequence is TGTGCCAGCGTGGGGACGCCCAGCTCCTACAATGAGCAGTTCTTC. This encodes CASVGTPSSYNEQFF.

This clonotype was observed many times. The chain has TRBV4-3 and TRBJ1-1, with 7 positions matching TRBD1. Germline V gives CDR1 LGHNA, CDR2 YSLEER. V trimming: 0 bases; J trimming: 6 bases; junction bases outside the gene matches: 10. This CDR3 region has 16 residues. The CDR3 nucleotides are TGCGCCAGCAGCCAAGATAGAACAGGGGCGTTCGCTGAAGCTTTCTTT. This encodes CASSQDRTGAFAEAFF.

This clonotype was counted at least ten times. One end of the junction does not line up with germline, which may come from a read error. For the CDR3, the DNA is TGCAGTGCCCCGAATAGCGGTAGAAATTCACCCCTCAACTTT. This codes for CSAPNSGRNSPLNF. This chain joins TRBV20-1 and TRBJ1-6; no clear D. This CDR3 region has 14 residues. The V gene's germline CDR1 is DFQATT and CDR2 SNEGSKA (reference sequence).

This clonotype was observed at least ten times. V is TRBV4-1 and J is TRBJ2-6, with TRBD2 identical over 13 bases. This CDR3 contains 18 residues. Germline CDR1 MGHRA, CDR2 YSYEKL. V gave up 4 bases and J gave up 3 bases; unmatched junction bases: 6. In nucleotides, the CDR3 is TGCGCCAGCAGCCTGGGACTAGCGGGGTTTTTTGGGGCCAACGTCCTGACTTTC. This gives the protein CASSLGLAGFFGANVLTF.

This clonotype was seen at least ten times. Here the CDR3 reads CASSSQGTQPQHF. CDR3 sequence (DNA): TGTGCCAGCTCATCGCAGGGGACTCAGCCCCAGCATTTT. The gene calls are TRBV18 and TRBJ1-5, with a possible D match to TRBD1 (6 bases). This CDR3 comprises 13 residues. Trimming removed 5 bases at V and 6 bases at J, with 11 bases between. Germline V gene sequence: CDR1 KGHSH, CDR2 LQKENI.

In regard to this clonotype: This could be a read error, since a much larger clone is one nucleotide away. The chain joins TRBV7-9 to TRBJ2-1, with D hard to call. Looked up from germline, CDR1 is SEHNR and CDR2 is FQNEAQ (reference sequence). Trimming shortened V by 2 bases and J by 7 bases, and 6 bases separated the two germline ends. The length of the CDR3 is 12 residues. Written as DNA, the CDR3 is TGTGCCAGCAGCTTAAGTGAGAATGAGCAGTTCTTC. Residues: CASSLSENEQFF. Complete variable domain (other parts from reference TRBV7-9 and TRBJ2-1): DTGVSQNPRHKITKRGQNVTFRCDPISEHNRLYWYRQTLGQGPEFLTYFQNEAQLEKSRLLSDRFSAERPKGSFSTLEIQRTEQGDSAMYLCASSLSENEQFFGPGTRLTVL.

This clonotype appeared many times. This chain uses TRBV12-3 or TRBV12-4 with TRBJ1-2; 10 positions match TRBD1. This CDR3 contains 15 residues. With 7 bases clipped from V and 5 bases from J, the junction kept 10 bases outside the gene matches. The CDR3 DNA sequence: TGTGCCAGCACCCCTCTGGGACAGGGGAATTATGGCTACACCTTC. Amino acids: CASTPLGQGNYGYTF.

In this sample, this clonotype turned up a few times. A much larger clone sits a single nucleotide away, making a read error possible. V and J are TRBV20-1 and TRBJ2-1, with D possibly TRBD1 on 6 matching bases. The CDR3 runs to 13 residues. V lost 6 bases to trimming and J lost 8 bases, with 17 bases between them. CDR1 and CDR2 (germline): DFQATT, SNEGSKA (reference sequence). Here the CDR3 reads CSARDTRVHEQFF. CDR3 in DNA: TGCAGTGCCCGGGACACCCGGGTCCATGAGCAGTTCTTC.

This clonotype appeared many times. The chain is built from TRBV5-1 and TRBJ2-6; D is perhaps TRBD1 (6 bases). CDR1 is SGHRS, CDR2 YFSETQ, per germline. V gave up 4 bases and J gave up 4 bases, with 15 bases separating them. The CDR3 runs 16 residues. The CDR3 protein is CASSTLDRNGANVLTF. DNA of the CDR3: TGCGCCAGCAGCACCCTCGACAGGAACGGGGCCAACGTCCTGACTTTC.

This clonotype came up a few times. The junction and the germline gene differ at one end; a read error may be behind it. CDR3 sequence (DNA): TGTGCCAGCAGTCTATCAGCGGCCCACTCTGGAAAAACCATATATTTT. Protein product: CASSLSAAHSGKTIYF. The V and J genes are TRBV12-3 or TRBV12-4 and TRBJ1-3; no firm D call. The CDR3 runs 16 residues.

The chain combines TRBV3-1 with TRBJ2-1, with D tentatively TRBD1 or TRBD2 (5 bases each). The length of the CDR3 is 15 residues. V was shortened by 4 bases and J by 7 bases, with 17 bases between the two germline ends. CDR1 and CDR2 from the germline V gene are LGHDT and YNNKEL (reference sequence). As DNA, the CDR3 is TGTGCCAGCAGCCCATACGGACATGGGAGAAATGAGCAGTTCTTC. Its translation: CASSPYGHGRNEQFF.

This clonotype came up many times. CDR3 sequence reads: CASSRGSQREETQYF. DNA for the CDR3: TGTGCCAGCAGCAGAGGGTCCCAACGGGAGGAGACCCAGTACTTC. This chain uses TRBV7-3 with TRBJ2-5; TRBD2 might be the D (6 bases). The CDR3 covers 15 residues. Per germline, CDR1 SGHTA and CDR2 FQGTGA. V dropped 5 bases and J dropped 5 bases, with 18 bases sitting between them.

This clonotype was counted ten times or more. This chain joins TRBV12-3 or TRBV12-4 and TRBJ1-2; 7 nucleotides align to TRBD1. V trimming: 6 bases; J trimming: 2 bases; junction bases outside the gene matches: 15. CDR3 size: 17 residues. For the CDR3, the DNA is TGTGCCAGCAGCGCTAGATCCGGGACAGCTGAAAACTATGGCTACACCTTC. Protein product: CASSARSGTAENYGYTF.

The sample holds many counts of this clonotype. The CDR3 loop is CASSYLGRDTEAFF. The CDR3 DNA is TGCGCCAGCAGCTACCTGGGGAGGGACACTGAAGCTTTCTTT. V is TRBV5-1 and J is TRBJ1-1; D is unresolved. The CDR3 extends over 14 amino acids. Trimming pared 3 bases from V and 3 bases from J, leaving 12 bases between. Germline V lookup: CDR1 SGHRS, CDR2 YFSETQ.

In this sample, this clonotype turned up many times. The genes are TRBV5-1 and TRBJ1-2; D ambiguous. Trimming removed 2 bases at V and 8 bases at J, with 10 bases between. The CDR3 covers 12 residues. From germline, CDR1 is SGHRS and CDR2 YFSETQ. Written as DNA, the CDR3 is TGCGCCAGCAGCTTTGACACACGCGGCTACACCTTC. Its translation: CASSFDTRGYTF.

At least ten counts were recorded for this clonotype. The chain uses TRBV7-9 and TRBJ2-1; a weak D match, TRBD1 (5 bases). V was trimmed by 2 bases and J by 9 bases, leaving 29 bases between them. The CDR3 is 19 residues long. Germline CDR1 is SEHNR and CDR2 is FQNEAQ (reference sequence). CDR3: CASSLSDRQSWGFLGEQFF. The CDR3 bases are TGTGCCAGCAGCTTATCCGATCGACAGTCCTGGGGATTTCTCGGTGAGCAGTTCTTC.

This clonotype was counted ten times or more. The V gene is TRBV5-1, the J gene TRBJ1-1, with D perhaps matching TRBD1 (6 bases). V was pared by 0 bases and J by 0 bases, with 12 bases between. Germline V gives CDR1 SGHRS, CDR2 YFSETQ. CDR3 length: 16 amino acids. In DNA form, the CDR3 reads TGCGCCAGCAGCTTGGAGCCGGGGGACATGAACACTGAAGCTTTCTTT. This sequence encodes CASSLEPGDMNTEAFF.

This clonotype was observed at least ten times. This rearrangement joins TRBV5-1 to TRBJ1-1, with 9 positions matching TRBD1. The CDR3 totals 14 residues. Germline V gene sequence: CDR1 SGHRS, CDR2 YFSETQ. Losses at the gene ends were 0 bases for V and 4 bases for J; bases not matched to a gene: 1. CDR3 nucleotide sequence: TGCGCCAGCAGCTTGGGACAGGGGGGCACTGAAGCTTTCTTT. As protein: CASSLGQGGTEAFF.

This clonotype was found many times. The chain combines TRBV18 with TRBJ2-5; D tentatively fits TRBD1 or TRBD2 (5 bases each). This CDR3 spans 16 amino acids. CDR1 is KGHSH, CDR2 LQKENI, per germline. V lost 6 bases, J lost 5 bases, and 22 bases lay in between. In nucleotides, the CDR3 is TGTGCCAGCTCGCCTTTTCTTCCCTCCGGGGCGGAGACCCAGTACTTC. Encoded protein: CASSPFLPSGAETQYF.

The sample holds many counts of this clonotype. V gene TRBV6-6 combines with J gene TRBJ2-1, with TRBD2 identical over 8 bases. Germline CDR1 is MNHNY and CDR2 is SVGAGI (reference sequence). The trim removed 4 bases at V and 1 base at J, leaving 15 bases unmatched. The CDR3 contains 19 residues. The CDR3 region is CASSWGALSGEGSYNEQFF. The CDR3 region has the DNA TGTGCCAGCAGTTGGGGGGCTCTTAGCGGGGAAGGGTCCTACAATGAGCAGTTCTTC.

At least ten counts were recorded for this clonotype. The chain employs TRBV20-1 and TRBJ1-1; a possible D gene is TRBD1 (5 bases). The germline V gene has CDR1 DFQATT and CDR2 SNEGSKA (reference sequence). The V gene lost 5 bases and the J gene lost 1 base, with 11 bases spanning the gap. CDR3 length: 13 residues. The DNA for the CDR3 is TGCAGTGCTCGTTACGACAGGAACACTGAAGCTTTCTTT. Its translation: CSARYDRNTEAFF.

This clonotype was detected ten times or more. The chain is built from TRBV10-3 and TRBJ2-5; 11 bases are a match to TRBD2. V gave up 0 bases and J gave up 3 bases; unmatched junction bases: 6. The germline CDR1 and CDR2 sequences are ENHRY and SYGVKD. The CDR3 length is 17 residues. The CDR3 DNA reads TGTGCCATCAGTGAGTCGGTCGGACTAGCGGGCGAAGAGACCCAGTACTTC. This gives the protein CAISESVGLAGEETQYF.

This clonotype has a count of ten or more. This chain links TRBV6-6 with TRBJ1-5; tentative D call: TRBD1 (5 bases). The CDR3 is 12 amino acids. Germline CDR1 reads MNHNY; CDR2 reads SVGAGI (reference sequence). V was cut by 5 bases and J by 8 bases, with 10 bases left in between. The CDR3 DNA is TGTGCCAGCAGTCTAACAGGCGAGCCCCAGCATTTT. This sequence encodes CASSLTGEPQHF.